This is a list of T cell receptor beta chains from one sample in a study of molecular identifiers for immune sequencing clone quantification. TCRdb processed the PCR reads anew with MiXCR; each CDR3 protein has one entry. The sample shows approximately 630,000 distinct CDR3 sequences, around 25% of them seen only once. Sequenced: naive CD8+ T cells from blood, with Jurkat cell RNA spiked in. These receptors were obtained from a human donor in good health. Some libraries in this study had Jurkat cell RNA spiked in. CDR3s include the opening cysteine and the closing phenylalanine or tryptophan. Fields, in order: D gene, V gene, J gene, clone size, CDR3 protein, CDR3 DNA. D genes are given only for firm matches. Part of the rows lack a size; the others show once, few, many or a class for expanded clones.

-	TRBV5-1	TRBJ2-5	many	CASTPEPGLWETQYF	TGCGCCAGCACTCCAGAGCCAGGGCTGTGGGAGACCCAGTACTTC
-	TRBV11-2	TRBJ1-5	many	CASSLDRYSNQPQHF	TGTGCCAGCAGCTTAGATAGATATAGCAATCAGCCCCAGCATTTT
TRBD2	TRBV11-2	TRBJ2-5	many	CASSPTSGRTLETQYF	TGTGCCAGCAGCCCGACTAGCGGGAGAACCCTAGAGACCCAGTACTTC
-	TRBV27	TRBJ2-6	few	CASSLNPTGYLSGANVLTF	TGTGCCAGCAGTTTAAATCCCACAGGGTACCTCTCTGGGGCCAACGTCCTGACTTTC
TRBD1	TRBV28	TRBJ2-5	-	CASSWTGTQETQYF	TGTGCCAGCAGTTGGACAGGGACTCAAGAGACCCAGTACTTC
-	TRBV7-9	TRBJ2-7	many	CASSSGAVDFSYEQYF	TGTGCCAGCAGCTCCGGAGCCGTCGATTTCTCCTACGAGCAGTACTTC
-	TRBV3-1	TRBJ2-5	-	CARSQYTGKSAATQYF	TGTGCCCGCAGCCAATACACAGGCAAATCGGCAGCGACCCAGTACTTC
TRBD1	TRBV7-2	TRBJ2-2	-	CASSWGTGNTGELFF	TGTGCCAGCAGCTGGGGGACAGGGAACACCGGGGAGCTGTTTTTT
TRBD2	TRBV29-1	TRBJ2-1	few	CSVEDRRPPGLVGSYNEQFF	TGCAGCGTTGAAGATCGCCGCCCTCCCGGACTAGTCGGTTCATACAATGAGCAGTTCTTC
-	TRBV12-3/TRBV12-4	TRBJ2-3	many	CASIKTDTQYF	TGTGCCAGCATCAAGACAGATACGCAGTATTTT
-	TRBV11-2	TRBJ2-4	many	CASSHRENIQYF	TGTGCCAGCAGCCACAGGGAAAACATTCAGTACTTC
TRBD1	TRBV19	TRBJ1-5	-	CASSEGAFNQPQHF	TGTGCCAGTAGTGAGGGGGCGTTTAATCAGCCCCAGCATTTT
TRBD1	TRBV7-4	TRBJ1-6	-	CASSYQGQGVSSYNSPLHF	TGTGCCAGCAGCTACCAAGGACAGGGCGTAAGCTCCTATAATTCACCCCTCCACTTT
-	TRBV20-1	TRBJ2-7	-	CSARDLAGLWYEQYF	TGCAGTGCTAGAGATCTGGCGGGGTTATGGTACGAGCAGTACTTC
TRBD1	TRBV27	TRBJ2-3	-	CASADRISTDTQYF	TGTGCCAGCGCGGACAGGATAAGCACAGATACGCAGTATTTT
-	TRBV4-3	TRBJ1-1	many	CASSQEVADDTEAFF	TGCGCCAGCAGCCAAGAAGTTGCCGATGACACTGAAGCTTTCTTT
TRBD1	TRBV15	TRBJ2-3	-	CATSRRGQGSTDTQYF	TGTGCCACCAGCAGACGGGGACAGGGAAGCACAGATACGCAGTATTTT
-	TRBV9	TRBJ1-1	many	CASSVASHGNTEAFF	TGTGCCAGCAGCGTAGCATCCCACGGAAACACTGAAGCTTTCTTT
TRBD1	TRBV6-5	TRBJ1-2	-	CASSYINDQGADYGYTF	TGTGCCAGCAGTTACATCAATGATCAGGGGGCAGACTATGGCTACACCTTC
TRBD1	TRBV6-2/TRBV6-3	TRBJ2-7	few	CASSRQGFYEQYF	TGTGCCAGCAGTAGACAGGGGTTCTACGAGCAGTACTTC
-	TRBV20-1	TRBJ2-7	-	CSARDLLRGEQYF	TGCAGTGCTAGAGATCTGTTAAGGGGCGAGCAGTACTTC
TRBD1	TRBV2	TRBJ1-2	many	CASSAAGGQRYGYTF	TGTGCCAGCAGCGCGGCTGGGGGACAGCGCTATGGCTACACCTTC
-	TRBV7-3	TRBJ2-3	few	CASSLRSPNADTQYF	TGTGCCAGCAGCTTAAGGTCTCCAAATGCAGATACGCAGTATTTT
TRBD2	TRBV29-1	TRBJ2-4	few	CSVESGTSGRAGNIQYF	TGCAGCGTTGAATCGGGGACTAGCGGGAGGGCCGGAAACATTCAGTACTTC
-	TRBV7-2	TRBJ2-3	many	CASSHMVDTQYF	TGTGCCAGCAGCCATATGGTGGATACGCAGTATTTT
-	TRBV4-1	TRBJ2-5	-	CASSHTVEETQYF	TGCGCCAGCAGCCATACGGTCGAAGAGACCCAGTACTTC
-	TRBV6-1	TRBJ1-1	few	CASSEKGRRNTEAFF	TGTGCCAGCAGTGAAAAAGGCAGGCGTAACACTGAAGCTTTCTTT
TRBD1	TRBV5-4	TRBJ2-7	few	CASSLDRDPTYEQYF	TGTGCCAGCAGCTTAGACAGGGATCCTACCTACGAGCAGTACTTC
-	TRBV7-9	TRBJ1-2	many	CASSSNYGLQFYTF	TGTGCCAGCAGCTCGAATTATGGGCTCCAATTTTACACCTTC
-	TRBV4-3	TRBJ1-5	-	CTSSQDFDNQPQHF	TGCACCAGCAGCCAAGATTTCGACAATCAGCCCCAGCATTTT
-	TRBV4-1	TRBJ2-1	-	CASSLADALYNEQFF	TGCGCCAGCAGCCTAGCAGACGCTCTATACAATGAGCAGTTCTTC
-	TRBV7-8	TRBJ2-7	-	CASRWVQGEQYF	TGTGCCAGCAGGTGGGTGCAAGGCGAGCAGTACTTC